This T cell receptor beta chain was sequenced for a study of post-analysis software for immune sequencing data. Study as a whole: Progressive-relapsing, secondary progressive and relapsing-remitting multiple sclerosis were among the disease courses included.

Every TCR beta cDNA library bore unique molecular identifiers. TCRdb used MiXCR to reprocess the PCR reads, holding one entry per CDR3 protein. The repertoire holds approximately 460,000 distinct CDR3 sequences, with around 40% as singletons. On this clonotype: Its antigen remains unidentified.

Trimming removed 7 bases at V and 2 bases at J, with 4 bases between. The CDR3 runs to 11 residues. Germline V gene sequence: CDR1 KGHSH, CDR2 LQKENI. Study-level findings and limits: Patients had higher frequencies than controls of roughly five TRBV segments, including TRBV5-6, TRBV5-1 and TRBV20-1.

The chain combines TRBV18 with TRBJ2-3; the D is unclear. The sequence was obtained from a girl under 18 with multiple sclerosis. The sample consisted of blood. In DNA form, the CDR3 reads TGTGCCAGCTTAACCACAGATACGCAGTATTTT. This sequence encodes CASLTTDTQYF.